This T cell receptor (beta chain) originates from a study of cytomegalovirus exposure and HLA in healthy donors. Study details: Ancestry clustering placed around four fifths of about 400 genotyped donors in the Caucasian-associated cluster.

V lost 1 base and J lost 1, with 13 bases in between. From germline, CDR1 is SGHRS and CDR2 YFSETQ. The CDR3 totals 16 residues. This clone has a single count. Its antigen is not known. Though nominally healthy at sampling, donors likely had unrecorded immune exposures. Points from the study as a whole: The majority of CMV-associated TCR beta chains were reported as apparently HLA-restricted in a later analysis.

In the PCR, 60 Vbeta and 13 Jbeta primers were used. In the original workflow: Among the unique TCR beta chains that a later analysis counted, about 84 million in all, roughly 9.9 million were shared. The data were produced by immunoSEQ multiplex PCR, yet TCRdb's version contains in-frame clones alone and is incomplete. From that table come the V and J calls and clone size; the DNA was used to work out D and trimming. This table has under 200,000 clones, roughly 80% appearing once. The gene calls are TRBV5-1 and TRBJ2-3; TRBD2 is a possible D gene (5 bases). Sequencing was performed on PBMCs. This sequence originates from a male donor in good health and CMV-seronegative. The CDR3 region has the DNA TGCGCCAGCAGCTTGACGGGCCCCGGGGGCACAGATACGCAGTATTTT. This encodes CASSLTGPGGTDTQYF.